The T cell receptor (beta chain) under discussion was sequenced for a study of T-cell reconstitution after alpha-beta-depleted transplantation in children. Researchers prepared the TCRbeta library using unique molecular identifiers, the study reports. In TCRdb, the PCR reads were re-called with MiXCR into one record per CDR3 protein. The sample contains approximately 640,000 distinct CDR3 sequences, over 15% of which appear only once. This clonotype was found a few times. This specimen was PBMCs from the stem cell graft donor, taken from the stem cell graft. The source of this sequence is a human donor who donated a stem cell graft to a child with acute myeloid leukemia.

The CDR3 nucleotides read TGTGCCAGCAGCTCAGGGACATTTGACGGCTACACCTTC. Translated, it gives CASSSGTFDGYTF. This rearrangement joins TRBV7-2 to TRBJ1-2; maybe TRBD1 (6 bases). Trimming pared 4 bases from V and 8 bases from J, leaving 14 bases between. CDR3 length: 13 residues. Germline lookup yields CDR1 SGHTA and CDR2 FQGNSA.